These T cell receptor beta chains were read from a single sample in a study of shared clonotypes between healthy human individuals. Libraries were prepared by immunoSEQ multiplex PCR; TCRdb keeps only in-frame clonotypes and omits some of them. This sample carries roughly 2 million clones, 90% to 97% of them seen once, and the ten largest clones take over 0.1%. Sequenced input: naive CD4+ T cells sorted from blood. Source of these receptors: a man younger than 30 in good health. Each CDR3 is given with its conserved first and last residue. Fields, in order: D gene, V gene, J gene, clone size, CDR3 protein, CDR3 DNA. The D gene is left open where the match is weak. Expanded clones get a size class; other rows say once, few or many, or leave the size out.

-	TRBV10-3	TRBJ1-2	-	CAIRLTDSVGYGYTF	TGTGCCATCAGATTGACAGACTCCGTCGGCTATGGCTACACCTTC
-	TRBV18	TRBJ1-2	-	CASSPLTDPNGYTF	TGTGCCAGCTCACCACTAACGGACCCGAATGGCTACACCTTC
-	TRBV11-3	TRBJ1-1	-	CASSSRDGTEAFF	TGTGCCAGCAGCTCCCGGGACGGGACTGAAGCTTTCTTT
-	TRBV6-6	TRBJ2-4	-	CASSPPRGEKKNIQYF	TGTGCCAGCAGCCCCCCCAGGGGGGAGAAAAAAAACATTCAGTACTTC
-	TRBV5-6	TRBJ1-2	-	CASSPKGANYGYTF	TGTGCCAGCAGCCCCAAGGGAGCTAACTATGGCTACACCTTC
-	TRBV2	TRBJ2-5	once	CASSRNAYQETQYF	TGTGCCAGCTCACGGAACGCGTACCAAGAGACCCAGTACTTC
-	TRBV9	TRBJ1-6	-	CASSDGGSYNSPLHF	TGTGCCAGCAGTGATGGGGGCTCCTATAATTCACCCCTCCACTTT
-	TRBV5-1	TRBJ1-3	-	CASSPGRSYSGNTIYF	TGCGCCAGCAGCCCTGGACGGAGTTACTCTGGAAACACCATATATTTT
-	TRBV30	TRBJ2-5	-	CAWSSGQLAQYF	TGTGCCTGGAGTTCGGGCCAGTTGGCCCAGTACTTC
-	TRBV10-2	TRBJ2-7	-	CASTTPSVYEQYF	TGCGCCAGCACCACCCCTAGTGTCTACGAGCAGTACTTC
-	TRBV30	TRBJ2-5	-	CAWRVTIIETQYF	TGTGCCTGGAGGGTTACCATCATCGAGACCCAGTACTTC
TRBD2	TRBV5-1	TRBJ2-3	-	CASSLWSGGTDTQYF	TGCGCCAGCAGCTTGTGGAGCGGGGGCACAGATACGCAGTATTTT
-	TRBV2	TRBJ2-5	-	CASSLLGQKQETQYF	TGTGCCAGCAGTCTCCTAGGACAGAAACAAGAGACCCAGTACTTC
TRBD1	TRBV7-9	TRBJ1-4	-	CASSLPGTGGGRVKVFF	TGTGCCAGCAGCTTACCCGGGACAGGGGGCGGACGGGTGAAAGTGTTTTTT
TRBD2	TRBV30	TRBJ2-7	-	CAWRGELDEQYF	TGTGCCTGGCGGGGGGAGCTGGATGAGCAGTACTTC
-	TRBV20-1	TRBJ2-2	-	CSAKDTGELFF	TGCAGTGCCAAAGACACCGGGGAGCTGTTTTTT
TRBD2	TRBV30	TRBJ2-3	-	CAWSVGGGGTDTQYF	TGTGCCTGGAGTGTAGGTGGGGGGGGCACAGATACGCAGTATTTT
TRBD1	TRBV28	TRBJ2-5	-	CASRDRGPGQTQYF	TGTGCCAGTAGGGACAGGGGGCCTGGGCAGACCCAGTACTTC
TRBD1	TRBV11-2	TRBJ2-3	-	CASRMTGSSTDTQYF	TGTGCCAGCAGAATGACAGGGAGTAGCACAGATACGCAGTATTTT
-	TRBV5-1	TRBJ2-3	once	CASSRDNTDTQYF	TGCGCCAGCAGCCGGGACAATACAGATACGCAGTATTTT
-	TRBV5-1	TRBJ2-7	-	CASSLVAGHRGRQYF	TGCGCCAGCAGCTTGGTTGCGGGACATCGGGGTCGGCAGTACTTC
-	TRBV2	TRBJ1-2	-	CASSEATFYGYTF	TGTGCCAGCAGTGAGGCAACCTTTTATGGCTACACCTTC
-	TRBV28	TRBJ2-6	-	CASSSLSRLAAGANVLTF	TGTGCCAGCAGTTCACTTTCGCGGCTAGCAGCTGGGGCCAACGTCCTGACTTTC
-	TRBV4-2	TRBJ1-4	-	CASSQGARADEKLFF	TGTGCCAGCAGCCAAGGTGCCAGGGCCGATGAAAAACTGTTTTTT
TRBD1	TRBV7-2	TRBJ2-1	-	CASSVPYRGPGNEQFF	TGTGCCAGCAGCGTACCCTACAGGGGGCCTGGGAATGAGCAGTTCTTC
-	TRBV30	TRBJ1-2	-	CAWSRRGMDGYTF	TGTGCCTGGAGTAGGAGGGGAATGGATGGCTACACCTTC
-	TRBV7-2	TRBJ1-5	-	CASTSGTSNQPQHF	TGTGCCAGCACCTCCGGGACATCTAATCAGCCCCAGCATTTT
TRBD1	TRBV5-1	TRBJ1-1	-	CASTSPGQGQNTEAFF	TGCGCCAGCACCTCGCCCGGACAGGGCCAAAACACTGAAGCTTTCTTT
TRBD1	TRBV30	TRBJ2-5	-	CAWSASTGGETQYF	TGTGCCTGGAGCGCCTCCACAGGGGGAGAGACCCAGTACTTC
-	TRBV5-1	TRBJ2-3	-	CASSLERSNTDTQYF	TGCGCCAGCAGCTTGGAGCGGAGTAACACAGATACGCAGTATTTT
TRBD1	TRBV5-1	TRBJ1-2	-	CASSLPPPDRSGYGYTF	TGCGCCAGCAGCCTTCCCCCCCCGGACAGGTCGGGCTATGGCTACACCTTC
-	TRBV11-2	TRBJ2-5	-	CASSLVPGQETQYF	TGTGCCAGCAGCTTAGTCCCGGGGCAAGAGACCCAGTACTTC
-	TRBV18	TRBJ1-5	-	CASSPTQDQPQHF	TGTGCCAGCTCACCCACCCAGGATCAGCCCCAGCATTTT
TRBD1	TRBV7-9	TRBJ2-1	-	CASSKETGVSYNEQFF	TGTGCCAGCAGCAAGGAGACAGGGGTTTCCTACAATGAGCAGTTCTTC
-	TRBV28	TRBJ1-1	-	CASTLGGNTEAFF	TGTGCCAGCACCCTAGGGGGGAACACTGAAGCTTTCTTT
TRBD1	TRBV18	TRBJ2-5	-	CASSPGEGGGETQYF	TGTGCCAGCTCACCGGGAGAAGGGGGCGGAGAGACCCAGTACTTC
TRBD1	TRBV6-1	TRBJ1-2	-	CASSQTGGNYGYTF	TGTGCCAGCAGTCAGACAGGGGGTAACTATGGCTACACCTTC
-	TRBV7-9	TRBJ2-5	-	CASRVDTETQYF	TGTGCCAGCAGGGTAGATACAGAGACCCAGTACTTC
TRBD2	TRBV5-4	TRBJ2-2	-	CASSTSARETGELFF	TGTGCCAGCAGCACCTCAGCGCGGGAGACCGGGGAGCTGTTTTTT
-	TRBV6-5	TRBJ2-1	-	CASSPAGSVFNEQFF	TGTGCCAGCAGTCCAGCAGGGAGTGTTTTCAATGAGCAGTTCTTC
-	TRBV6-4	TRBJ1-1	-	CASSQGGLGNTEAFF	TGTGCCAGCAGTCAGGGAGGGTTGGGGAACACTGAAGCTTTCTTT